This T cell receptor beta chain was retrieved from a study of response to subunit inactivated influenza vaccine. Study findings and constraints: The study's authors posited that every seasonal influenza vaccination enlists few new T cells.

TCRdb re-called the RT-PCR reads through MiXCR, storing one row per CDR3 protein. The table has around 530,000 distinct CDR3 sequences, 16% seen once. V lost 6 bases, J lost 5 bases, and 16 bases lay in between. The CDR3 runs 14 residues. Germline V lookup: CDR1 MNHNS, CDR2 SASEGT. Remarks on this clonotype: The target antigen is unknown.

The starting material was CD4+ T cells sorted from PBMCs, obtained less than 25 months after vaccination. This clonotype was sampled from a man between 50 and 70 years old who received an inactivated influenza vaccine. V and J are TRBV6-1 and TRBJ2-5; D may correspond to TRBD1 or TRBD2 (6 bases each). The CDR3 DNA is TGTGCCAGCAGCCCCTCAGGGGCGGGGGAGACCCAGTACTTC. Translation: CASSPSGAGETQYF.